The subject of this entry is one T cell receptor (beta chain). Its antigen specificity is not known. It has no much larger one-base neighbor in the sample; base qualities were not kept. The CDR3, cysteine through phenylalanine, is 13 amino acids long. Just the 39-base CDR3 DNA is kept, in frame starting at base 1. V lost 3 bases and J lost 4 bases; the stretch between them is 9 bases long. The germline V gene specifies MGHRA as CDR1 and YSYEKL as CDR2. CD3+CD8+ T cells were sorted from fresh PBMCs before TCR sequencing. This record comes from a study of immunodeficiency (dated by TCRdb to 2018 to 2020). In the study overall: The repertoires were analyzed to search for VDJ recombination defects and oligoclonality.

Overall study outcomes, separate from this receptor: Based on top-100 and total clonotype frequencies, severe oligoclonality was found in patient CD8+ T cells but not in patient CD4+ T cells. In the entropy comparisons of patients versus healthy controls, patients were shown as n=3 (open circles), and an effect on thymic development was only suggested as possible. Restricted TRB V-J pairing and lower productive entropy were observed in patient CD8+ T cells compared with control CD8+ T cells.

Genomic DNA was isolated using the QIAamp DNA Blood Mini Kit and then sent out for immunoSEQ repertoire analysis. CDR3 regions were amplified by multiplex PCR from a standard quantity of genomic DNA template. The PCR products underwent sequencing on an Illumina platform. The original methods were these. Sequences were mapped to a reference, using V, D and J gene definitions from IMGT. Closely related sequences were merged by a nearest-neighbor clustering algorithm so that PCR and sequencing errors were removed. V, D and J usage in productive unique and total sequences was analyzed using ImmunoSEQ Analyzer tools and R version 3.6.1. In its TCRdb copy, this immuneACCESS table keeps in-frame sequences only and misses some clones. Where compared with another copy, unresolved V genes explain less than half of these, and the others have no known cause. V and J calls and clone size come straight from that table; D and trimming were deduced from the DNA. This sample holds 3,400 or so clones; around 91% were observed only once. The top ten constitute about 12% of the sample.

In this chain, TRBV4-1 is recombined with TRBJ1-2; TRBD1 is a possible D gene, resting on 5 matching bases. This sequence was found in a human donor in good health. The sequencing input was CD8+ T cells from blood. CDR3 loop: CASSQTDTYGYTF. The DNA reads TGCGCCAGCAGCCAGACGGACACCTATGGCTACACCTTC.